The 26 T cell receptor beta chains below come from one sample, sequenced in a study of T cells in Graves' hyperthyroidism and ophthalmopathy (dated by TCRdb to about 2019). Library generation was performed with multiplex PCR. Instrument on record: Illumina HiSeq 2000. The TCR beta CDR3 regions were amplified from RNA transcripts. The TCR CDR3 was subjected to a first round of RT-PCR using the HTBI primer set and the Qiagen OneStep RT-PCR kit. TCRdb reworked the public reads: Q25 trimming with fastp, MiXCR clone assembly, productive beta chains retained. Identical CDR3 proteins give one entry, which carries the most common genes and DNA. Here the sample has about 280,000 distinct CDR3 sequences; less than 30% occur a single time. Together, the top ten hold more than 25% of the sample. Sequencing used blood. The origin of the receptors is a man aged 40-49 years with Graves' hyperthyroidism that later progressed to Graves' ophthalmopathy.

V and J are TRBV20-1 and TRBJ2-7; a possible D gene is TRBD1 (5 bases). Germline V CDR1 and CDR2: DFQATT, SNEGSKA (reference sequence). V dropped 4 bases and J dropped 3 bases, with 16 bases sitting between them. CDR3 size: 14 residues. Written as DNA, the CDR3 is TGCAGTGCTAAATTCGACAGAACGGACTACGAGCAGTACTTC. It encodes CSAKFDRTDYEQYF.

A single count supports this clonotype. The J gene is TRBJ2-7, the V gene TRBV10-3; maybe TRBD2 (5 bases). Trimming shortened V by 2 bases and J by 6 bases, and 14 bases separated the two germline ends. This CDR3 contains 14 residues. Germline CDR1 and CDR2: ENHRY and SYGVKD. In DNA, the CDR3 is TGTGCCATCAGTGAGCGTGAGGTCGGAGGCGAGCAGTACTTC. It encodes CAISEREVGGEQYF.

This clonotype has ten or more counts. This sequence joins TRBV6-1 and TRBJ1-5, with a possible D match to TRBD1 (6 bases). CDR3 length: 16 amino acids. V lost 8 bases and J lost 4, with 21 bases in between. The germline CDR1 and CDR2 sequences are MNHNS and SASEGT. The CDR3 DNA reads as TGTGCCAGCCTGAGACCCGGGGGCAGGTTTAATCAGCCCCAGCATTTT. Translation: CASLRPGGRFNQPQHF.

This clonotype was seen ten or more times. The chain joins TRBV12-3 or TRBV12-4 to TRBJ2-5; D not resolved. The CDR3 covers 12 residues. V was clipped by 6 bases and J by 1 base, with 6 bases between them. Here the CDR3 DNA reads TGTGCCAGCAGCCCCCTCCAAGAGACCCAGTACTTC. Encoded protein: CASSPLQETQYF.

This clonotype came up many times. The rearrangement links TRBV2 to TRBJ2-5; 10 bases are a match to TRBD2. V trimming: 2 bases; J trimming: 2 bases; junction bases outside the gene matches: 5. The germline CDR1 and CDR2 sequences are SNHLY and FYNNEI. CDR3 length: 16 residues. Here the CDR3 reads CASSELSGREQETQYF. CDR3 DNA sequence: TGTGCCAGCAGTGAATTAAGCGGGAGGGAGCAAGAGACCCAGTACTTC.

This clonotype was counted ten times or more. This chain joins TRBV30 and TRBJ1-1; D remains unclear. Trimming shortened V by 3 bases and J by 3 bases, and 14 bases separated the two germline ends. The CDR3 has 14 amino acids. Germline V lookup: CDR1 GTSNPN, CDR2 SVGIG (reference sequence). The CDR3 is CAWRQTSAYTEAFF. DNA of the CDR3: TGTGCCTGGAGACAGACGAGCGCTTACACTGAAGCTTTCTTT.

Many counts were recorded for this clonotype. This sequence joins TRBV5-1 and TRBJ2-2; D not resolved. Germline V lookup: CDR1 SGHRS, CDR2 YFSETQ. CDR3 length: 11 amino acids. The V end was cut by 2 bases, the J end by 7 bases, with 3 bases between. CDR3 sequence: CASSLNGELFF. The CDR3 region has the DNA TGCGCCAGCAGCTTAAACGGGGAGCTGTTTTTT.

A few counts support this clonotype. A read error may be the cause here, since a much bigger clone is one base away. The rearrangement links TRBV6-5 to TRBJ1-2; D not resolved. The germline CDR1 and CDR2 sequences are MNHEY and SVGAGI. V was shortened by 4 bases and J by 4 bases, with 7 bases between the two germline ends. This CDR3 is 12 amino acids long. CDR3 sequence: CASSSDLYGYTF. Here the CDR3 DNA reads TGTGCCAGCAGTTCAGACCTCTATGGCTACACCTTC.

The sample holds many counts of this clonotype. The rearrangement links TRBV7-3 to TRBJ2-7, with 8 bases aligning to TRBD2. V shed 2 bases and J 2 bases; nucleotides not matched to a gene: 2. This CDR3 has 14 amino acids. CDR1 and CDR2 (germline): SGHTA, FQGTGA. The CDR3 here is CASSLAGGAYEQYF. The DNA of the CDR3 is TGTGCCAGCAGCTTAGCGGGAGGCGCCTACGAGCAGTACTTC.

The chain employs TRBV7-2 and TRBJ1-2; 8 bases agree with TRBD1. V trimming: 5 bases; J trimming: 7 bases; junction bases outside the gene matches: 9. Germline CDR1 and CDR2: SGHTA and FQGNSA. The CDR3 covers 14 residues. CDR3 in amino acids: CASSPPDRAGGYTF. CDR3 sequence (DNA): TGTGCCAGCAGCCCCCCGGACAGGGCTGGTGGCTACACCTTC. Using reference TRBV7-2 and TRBJ1-2 for the parts outside the CDR3, the full variable domain is GAGVSQSPSNKVTEKGKDVELRCDPISGHTALYWYRQSLGQGLEFLIYFQGNSAPDKSGLPSDRFSAERTGGSVSTLTIQRTQQEDSAVYLCASSPPDRAGGYTFGSGTRLTVV.

This clonotype was seen many times. V gene TRBV4-2 combines with J gene TRBJ2-7; tentatively, D is TRBD2 (6 bases). The CDR3 is 15 amino acids. The V end was cut by 2 bases, the J end by 6 bases, with 17 bases between. The germline CDR1 and CDR2 sequences are LGHNA and YNFKEQ. The CDR3 reads CASSQFARENGEQYF. DNA of the CDR3: TGTGCCAGCAGCCAATTTGCCCGGGAGAATGGCGAGCAGTACTTC.

This clonotype was detected ten times or more. This chain uses TRBV20-1 with TRBJ2-2, with D possibly TRBD1 on 6 matching bases. Trimming left V 0 bases short and J 1 base short, with 18 bases between. Germline values: CDR1 DFQATT, CDR2 SNEGSKA (reference sequence). The CDR3 runs to 18 residues. The CDR3 region has the DNA TGCAGTGCTAGAGATCAGGGGCTGTTTAAGTTGAACACCGGGGAGCTGTTTTTT. This gives the protein CSARDQGLFKLNTGELFF.

In this sample, this clonotype turned up many times. The rearrangement uses TRBV7-2 and TRBJ2-2; D ambiguous. The V gene lost 5 bases and the J gene lost 6 bases, with 13 bases spanning the gap. Germline-derived CDR1 and CDR2 are SGHTA and FQGNSA. The CDR3 consists of 14 residues. The CDR3 protein is CASSTGPWAGELFF. DNA for the CDR3: TGTGCCAGCAGCACCGGGCCCTGGGCCGGGGAGCTGTTTTTT.

This clonotype was detected many times. V usage is TRBV18 and J usage is TRBJ2-7; TRBD1 might be the D (6 bases). The CDR3 has 14 residues. The germline V and J ends were trimmed by 3 bases and 6 bases, with 15 bases remaining between them. Germline values: CDR1 KGHSH, CDR2 LQKENI. CDR3 amino acids: CASSPDSADGEQYF. The CDR3 DNA sequence: TGTGCCAGCTCACCGGACAGTGCAGATGGCGAGCAGTACTTC.

This chain connects TRBV30 to TRBJ1-1; D uncertain. Germline V gene sequence: CDR1 GTSNPN, CDR2 SVGIG (reference sequence). Trimming pared 2 bases from V and 1 base from J, leaving 8 bases between. This CDR3 comprises 13 residues. The CDR3 reads CAWSLRSNTEAFF. CDR3 nucleotide sequence: TGTGCCTGGAGTCTTCGTTCGAACACTGAAGCTTTCTTT. Using reference TRBV30 and TRBJ1-1 for the parts outside the CDR3, the full variable domain is SQTIHQWPATLVQPVGSPLSLECTVEGTSNPNLYWYRQAAGRGLQLLFYSVGIGQISSEVPQNLSASRPQDRQFILSSKKLLLSDSGFYLCAWSLRSNTEAFFGQGTRLTVV.

This clonotype was counted at least ten times. The chain is built from TRBV20-1 and TRBJ2-5; D may be TRBD2 (6 bases). Trimming pared 3 bases from V and 4 bases from J, leaving 15 bases between. This CDR3 comprises 14 residues. Germline CDR1 DFQATT, CDR2 SNEGSKA (reference sequence). The CDR3 DNA reads as TGCAGTGCTAGTACGGGAGAGTCGCCAGAGACCCAGTACTTC. It is translated as CSASTGESPETQYF.

This clonotype was observed at least ten times. The CDR3 reads CASRLTGDAGSLYEQYF. DNA for the CDR3: TGTGCCAGCAGACTAACAGGAGATGCGGGGTCCCTCTACGAGCAGTACTTC. The genes are TRBV28 and TRBJ2-7, with D possibly being TRBD2 (6 bases). The V gene lost 6 bases and the J gene lost 3 bases, with 24 bases spanning the gap. The germline gives CDR1 MDHEN, CDR2 SYDVKM. The CDR3 sequence is 17 residues long.

In its sample, this clonotype was seen many times. V is TRBV20-1 and J is TRBJ2-7, with D possibly being TRBD1 (5 bases). Germline values: CDR1 DFQATT, CDR2 SNEGSKA (reference sequence). Between the trimmed V and J ends, which lost 6 bases and 6 bases, there was a span of 12 bases. CDR3 length equals 11 residues. The CDR3 nucleotides read TGCAGTGCGAGTACAGGATCCGAGCAGTACTTC. This translates into CSASTGSEQYF.

This clonotype was found many times. The rearrangement links TRBV12-3 or TRBV12-4 to TRBJ1-6; D ambiguous. V was shortened by 3 bases and J by 5 bases, with 11 bases between the two germline ends. The CDR3 runs to 15 residues. Here the CDR3 reads CASSLQYYHNSPLHF. CDR3 sequence (DNA): TGTGCCAGCAGTTTGCAGTACTACCATAATTCACCCCTCCACTTT.

This clonotype was counted many times. In DNA form, the CDR3 reads TGCAGTGCTAGTCCGGGACTAGCTGGGGAAGAGACCCAGTACTTC. As protein: CSASPGLAGEETQYF. This rearrangement joins TRBV20-1 to TRBJ2-5, with 9 bases fitting TRBD2. The J segment lost 3 bases and the V segment lost 3 bases, leaving 8 bases of the junction unmatched. This CDR3 is 15 amino acids long. The germline V gene encodes CDR1 DFQATT and CDR2 SNEGSKA (reference sequence).

This chain uses TRBV6-2 or TRBV6-3 with TRBJ2-7, with 11 bases that match TRBD2. The CDR3 extends over 15 amino acids. CDR1 is MNHEY and CDR2 is SVGEGT in the germline V gene. V trimming: 0 bases; J trimming: 5 bases; junction bases outside the gene matches: 3. Here the CDR3 DNA reads TGTGCCAGCAGTTACTCGACTAGCGGGGTTAACGAGCAGTACTTC. Translating it yields CASSYSTSGVNEQYF.

This clonotype was counted at least ten times. The V gene is TRBV5-1, the J gene TRBJ1-1; 7 bases match TRBD1. Trimming at V came to 2 bases and at J to 6 bases, leaving 7 bases not matched to a gene. The germline gives CDR1 SGHRS, CDR2 YFSETQ. The CDR3 is 14 amino acids. The CDR3 region has the DNA TGCGCCAGCAGCTTAGGAACAGGGGTGGCTGAAGCTTTCTTT. Its translation is CASSLGTGVAEAFF.

CDR3: CASSWTRAPNTGELFF. CDR3 in DNA: TGCGCCAGCAGCTGGACCCGGGCTCCGAACACCGGGGAGCTGTTTTTT. The V gene is TRBV5-1, the J gene TRBJ2-2, with D hard to call. Germline CDR1 SGHRS, CDR2 YFSETQ. The CDR3 is made up of 16 amino acids. V was pared by 3 bases and J by 0 bases, with 12 bases between.

Points on this clonotype: At one end, the junction sequence differs from germline, possibly due to a read error. CDR3 residues: CASSLQGERGYTF. DNA of the CDR3: TGTGCCAGCAGCTTGCAGGGGGAGAGGGGCTACACCTTC. V is TRBV5-3 and J is TRBJ1-2, with 7 nucleotides matching TRBD1. TRBV5-3 is an ORF for which the function is uncertain. The CDR3 consists of 13 residues.

This clonotype is a singleton in its sample. The chain has TRBV20-1 and TRBJ2-5; D is ambiguous. The germline CDR1 and CDR2 sequences are DFQATT and SNEGSKA (reference sequence). There are 13 residues in the CDR3. Trimming took off 2 bases at V and 5 bases at J, with 12 bases between the two ends. The DNA of the CDR3 is TGCAGTGCTAGAACTGGTTATGGGGAGACCCAGTACTTC. Its protein is CSARTGYGETQYF.

This clonotype was picked up many times. The rearrangement uses TRBV11-1 and TRBJ2-2; D remains ambiguous. CDR1 SGHAT and CDR2 FQDESV come from the germline V gene (reference sequence). This CDR3 has 18 amino acids. Deletions cut 3 bases from V and 5 bases from J, with 22 bases between. The CDR3 loop is CASSLEGESSGKTGELFF. CDR3 nucleotide sequence: TGTGCCAGCAGCTTGGAAGGAGAGAGTTCTGGCAAGACCGGGGAGCTGTTTTTT.